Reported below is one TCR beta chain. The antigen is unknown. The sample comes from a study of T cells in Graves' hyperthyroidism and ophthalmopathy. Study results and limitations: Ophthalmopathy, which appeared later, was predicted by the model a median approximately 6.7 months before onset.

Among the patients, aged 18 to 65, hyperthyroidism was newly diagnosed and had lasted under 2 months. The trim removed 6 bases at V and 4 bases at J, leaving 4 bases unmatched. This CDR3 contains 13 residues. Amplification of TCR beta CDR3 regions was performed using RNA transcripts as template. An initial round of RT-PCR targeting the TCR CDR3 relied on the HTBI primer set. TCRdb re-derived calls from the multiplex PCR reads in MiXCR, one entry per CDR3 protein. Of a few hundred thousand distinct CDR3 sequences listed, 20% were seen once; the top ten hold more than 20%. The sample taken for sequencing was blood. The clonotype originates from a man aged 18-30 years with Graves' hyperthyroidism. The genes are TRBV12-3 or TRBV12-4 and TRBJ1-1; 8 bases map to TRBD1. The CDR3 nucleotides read TGTGCCAGCAGGGACAGGGCTAGCACTGAAGCTTTCTTT. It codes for CASRDRASTEAFF.